These 31 T cell receptor beta chains originate from one sample sequenced in a study of PD-1 blockade in classical Hodgkin lymphoma. Time point reported: cycle 4 day 1 (C4D1), after five to seven weeks of nivolumab. Relapse was seen in all patients after autologous stem cell transplantation, and brentuximab vedotin exposure was variable. Data came from immunoSEQ multiplex PCR; TCRdb stores just in-frame clones and leaves some out. The profile covers around 92,000 clones, with 83% appearing a single time and more than 15% taken by the ten largest. The specimen was peripheral blood mononuclear cells (PBMCs), collected before the fourth cycle of nivolumab. The receptors were sampled from a human donor with classical Hodgkin lymphoma.

The CDR3 nucleotides read TGTGCCAGCAGCTTGGGTCGAATGTGGGCCTACAATGAGCAGTTCTTC. This gives the protein CASSLGRMWAYNEQFF. The gene calls are TRBV5-6 and TRBJ2-1; D remains ambiguous. V lost 0 bases, J lost 2 bases, and 12 bases lay in between. This CDR3 comprises 16 residues. Germline CDR1 reads SGHDT; CDR2 reads YYEEEE.

The chain links TRBV19 to TRBJ1-5, with 7 bases matching TRBD1. This CDR3 comprises 13 residues. V was pared by 10 bases and J by 2 bases, with 5 bases of the junction left unmatched. Germline assignment: CDR1 LNHDA and CDR2 SQIVND (reference sequence). The DNA for the CDR3 is TGTGCCACCACCGGGACAGGCAATCAGCCCCAGCATTTT. This sequence encodes CATTGTGNQPQHF.

This clone was seen more than once but under ten times. The gene calls are TRBV18 and TRBJ1-1; TRBD1 matches at 10 bases. The V gene's germline CDR1 is KGHSH and CDR2 LQKENI. CDR3 length: 13 residues. The V and J ends lost 1 base and 7 bases, in that order; junction bases with no gene match: 0. The CDR3 loop reads CASSPRDRGEAFF. The CDR3 nucleotides are TGTGCCAGCTCACCACGGGACAGGGGTGAAGCTTTCTTT.

This chain joins TRBV6-5 and TRBJ1-3; D uncertain. V was trimmed by 6 bases and J by 0 bases, leaving 9 bases between them. The CDR3 is 14 amino acids. Germline lookup yields CDR1 MNHEY and CDR2 SVGAGI. CDR3 region: CASSQQFSGNTIYF. As DNA, the CDR3 is TGTGCCAGCAGCCAACAGTTCTCTGGAAACACCATATATTTT.

This rearrangement joins TRBV18 to TRBJ1-1; maybe TRBD1 (5 bases). There are 13 residues in the CDR3. V was shortened by 2 bases and J by 5 bases, with 9 bases between the two germline ends. CDR1 is KGHSH, CDR2 LQKENI, per germline. The CDR3 DNA reads TGTGCCAGCTCACCAGGGGGGAGGACTGAAGCTTTCTTT. As protein: CASSPGGRTEAFF.

The CDR3 DNA reads as TGTGCCAGCAGTTTACTCGGGGGCCAGAGAACCGGGGAGCTGTTTTTT. This encodes CASSLLGGQRTGELFF. The genes are TRBV27 and TRBJ2-2; TRBD1 or TRBD2 may be the D gene (6 bases each). V lost 2 bases and J 5 bases, leaving 15 bases between the germline ends. This CDR3 contains 16 residues. Germline V lookup: CDR1 MNHEY, CDR2 SMNVEV (reference sequence).

V usage is TRBV6-1 and J usage is TRBJ2-1; 9 bases fit TRBD2. CDR3 length: 14 residues. The J segment lost 3 bases and the V segment lost 8 bases, leaving 5 bases of the junction unmatched. Per the germline V gene, CDR1 is MNHNS and CDR2 is SASEGT. CDR3 coding DNA: TGTGCCAGCGGGCTAGCGGGGATCTACAATGAGCAGTTCTTC. Its protein product is CASGLAGIYNEQFF.

This clone is a singleton in its sample. The chain combines TRBV7-9 with TRBJ1-2, with D possibly being TRBD1 (6 bases). V dropped 0 bases and J dropped 3 bases, with 17 bases sitting between them. Per germline, CDR1 SEHNR and CDR2 FQNEAQ (reference sequence). This CDR3 contains 17 residues. The CDR3 DNA reads as TGTGCCAGCAGCTTAGCAGGACAGCGATACCGGTACTATGGCTACACCTTC. As protein: CASSLAGQRYRYYGYTF.

The chain has TRBV27 and TRBJ1-5, with D perhaps TRBD1 (5 bases). The CDR3 spans 15 residues. The V end was cut by 3 bases, the J end by 1 base, with 10 bases between. Germline assignment: CDR1 MNHEY and CDR2 SMNVEV (reference sequence). CDR3 sequence reads: CASSFRGSSNQPQHF. CDR3 nucleotides: TGTGCCAGCAGTTTTCGGGGGAGCAGCAATCAGCCCCAGCATTTT.

The chain links TRBV7-6 to TRBJ2-7; D perhaps matches TRBD2 (6 bases). Trimming removed 0 bases from V and 6 bases from J, with 9 bases in between. The germline gives CDR1 SGHVS, CDR2 FNYEAQ. This CDR3 region has 13 residues. CDR3 sequence (DNA): TGTGCCAGCAGCTTAGCGGGGACTCGCGAGCAGTACTTC. It specifies CASSLAGTREQYF.

This clone was counted once. The junction departs from the called germline gene at one end, perhaps through a read error. This rearrangement joins TRBV7-7 to TRBJ2-3, with TRBD2 matching 10 bases. The CDR3 has 15 amino acids. The germline V gene has CDR1 SSHAT and CDR2 FNYEAQ (reference sequence). The CDR3 sequence is CASSVAGGSFDTQYF. The CDR3 DNA sequence: TGTGCCAGCAGCGTAGCGGGAGGATCGTTTGATACGCAGTATTTT.

This chain's CDR3 is CASSESWGGYTF. The DNA for the CDR3 is TGCGCCAGCAGTGAGTCTTGGGGCGGCTACACCTTC. This chain uses TRBV10-1 with TRBJ1-2, with a tentative D call TRBD1 (5 bases). Between the trimmed V and J ends, which lost 0 bases and 8 bases, there was a span of 7 bases. The CDR3 runs to 12 residues. Germline V gene sequence: CDR1 WNHNN, CDR2 SYGVQD (reference sequence).

This chain uses TRBV7-2 with TRBJ2-7, with TRBD2 identical over 7 bases. The CDR3 spans 15 residues. Unmatched junction bases numbered 5, after V lost 1 base and J lost 2 bases. The germline gives CDR1 SGHTA, CDR2 FQGNSA. CDR3 sequence: CASSLVVGGAYEQYF. The CDR3, as DNA: TGTGCCAGCAGCTTAGTGGTGGGAGGGGCCTACGAGCAGTACTTC.

The rearrangement links TRBV5-1 to TRBJ2-2; D possibly corresponds to TRBD2 (6 bases). The CDR3 is made up of 15 amino acids. Germline loops: CDR1 SGHRS, CDR2 YFSETQ. The V gene lost 3 bases and the J gene lost 3 bases, with 12 bases spanning the gap. The CDR3 is CASSYSSVYTGELFF. CDR3 sequence (DNA): TGCGCCAGCAGCTACTCTAGCGTTTACACCGGGGAGCTGTTTTTT.

This chain connects TRBV5-1 to TRBJ2-5; D perhaps matches TRBD2 (5 bases). The CDR3 covers 13 residues. Trimming cost V 4 bases and J 3 bases, with 10 bases left between them. Germline assignment: CDR1 SGHRS and CDR2 YFSETQ. This CDR3 is CASSATSEETQYF. The CDR3 DNA is TGCGCCAGCAGCGCCACTAGTGAAGAGACCCAGTACTTC.

The chain employs TRBV6-5 and TRBJ1-5; D unclear. The V end was cut by 5 bases, the J end by 5 bases, with 4 bases between. Germline V gene lookup returns CDR1 MNHEY and CDR2 SVGAGI. This CDR3 comprises 11 residues. The CDR3 sequence: CASSQDQPQHF. The CDR3 DNA reads TGTGCCAGCAGTCAAGATCAGCCCCAGCATTTT.

This chain links TRBV5-4 with TRBJ2-2; D may be TRBD1 (6 bases). This CDR3 contains 14 residues. Looked up from germline, CDR1 is SGHNT and CDR2 is YYREEE (reference sequence). V was pared by 4 bases and J by 7 bases, with 14 bases between. The CDR3 bases are TGTGCCAGCAGCAGGACAGAGAGTAGCGGGGAGCTGTTTTTT. Protein: CASSRTESSGELFF.

Only a few counts were recorded for this clone. V and J are TRBV29-1 and TRBJ2-3, with TRBD2 as a possible D gene (5 bases). This CDR3 comprises 12 residues. V lost 5 bases and J 10 bases, leaving 16 bases between the germline ends. Germline CDR1 is SQVTM and CDR2 is ANQGSEA. CDR3 nucleotides: TGCAGCGTTACCGGACTGGGCGGCTCGCAGTATTTT. Protein: CSVTGLGGSQYF.

V usage is TRBV5-1 and J usage is TRBJ2-1, with 9 nucleotides matching TRBD2. Germline CDR1 SGHRS, CDR2 YFSETQ. Trimming removed 3 bases from V and 4 bases from J; junction bases left unmatched: 11. There are 17 residues in the CDR3. CDR3 protein: CASSWPPSGAGYNEQFF. CDR3 nucleotide sequence: TGCGCCAGCAGCTGGCCCCCTAGCGGGGCTGGGTACAATGAGCAGTTCTTC.

This clone was seen a handful of times. The chain couples TRBV6-5 to TRBJ1-2; 7 nucleotides agree with TRBD1. V lost 6 bases, J lost 9 bases, and 4 bases stayed unmatched. Germline V gives CDR1 MNHEY, CDR2 SVGAGI. There are 11 residues in the CDR3. The CDR3 DNA sequence: TGTGCCAGCAGGGGACAGTTTCGCTACACCTTC. Translating gives CASRGQFRYTF.

There are a few counts of this clone. V is TRBV27 and J is TRBJ1-5; no clear D gene. The germline V gene encodes CDR1 MNHEY and CDR2 SMNVEV (reference sequence). The V end lost 3 bases, the J end lost 8 bases, and 11 bases lay between the germline ends. The CDR3 loop spans 13 amino acids. Here the CDR3 DNA reads TGTGCCAGCAGTTTTGGCGCTCTGAAGCCCCAGCATTTT. Encoded protein: CASSFGALKPQHF.

The V gene is TRBV7-2, the J gene TRBJ2-5; maybe TRBD1 (5 bases). With 1 base removed from V and 2 bases from J, the gap between germline ends came to 8 bases. Looked up from germline, CDR1 is SGHTA and CDR2 is FQGNSA. The CDR3 loop spans 14 amino acids. CDR3: CASSLGTTQETQYF. CDR3 DNA: TGTGCCAGCAGCTTAGGGACAACGCAAGAGACCCAGTACTTC.

V is TRBV21-1 and J is TRBJ2-3; the table assigns TRBD1, which was not confirmed against the DNA. TRBV21-1 is assigned pseudogene status. The CDR3 is made up of 16 amino acids. CDR3 residues: CASSKAAGLCTDTQYF. In DNA form, the CDR3 reads TGTGCCAGCAGCAAAGCGGCAGGGCTGTGCACAGATACGCAGTATTTT.

This chain uses TRBV5-8 with TRBJ2-7; tentatively, D is TRBD2 (6 bases). CDR1 and CDR2 from the germline V gene are SGHTS and YDEGEE. Trimming left V 2 bases short and J 9 bases short, with 12 bases between. The CDR3 runs 12 residues. The CDR3 loop reads CASSFTGGRQYF. In nucleotides, the CDR3 is TGTGCCAGCAGCTTCACCGGGGGACGGCAGTACTTC.

V usage is TRBV6-5 and J usage is TRBJ1-4; D is unclear. Germline lookup yields CDR1 MNHEY and CDR2 SVGAGI. Deletions cut 3 bases from V and 0 bases from J, with 8 bases between. CDR3 size: 15 residues. The CDR3 region is CASSYQWATNEKLFF. The CDR3 DNA is TGTGCCAGCAGTTATCAGTGGGCAACTAATGAAAAACTGTTTTTT.

The chain carries TRBV7-9 and TRBJ1-1; D is unclear. Trimming stripped 4 bases from V and 1 base from J, with 13 bases between. The CDR3 contains 15 residues. Germline-derived CDR1 and CDR2 are SEHNR and FQNEAQ (reference sequence). This chain's CDR3 is CASSSRDNWNTEAFF. CDR3 sequence (DNA): TGTGCCAGCAGCTCTCGAGACAACTGGAACACTGAAGCTTTCTTT.

The chain employs TRBV10-3 and TRBJ1-2; tentatively, D is TRBD1 (6 bases). Germline assignment: CDR1 ENHRY and CDR2 SYGVKD. V dropped 3 bases and J dropped 7 bases, with 15 bases sitting between them. This CDR3 is 14 amino acids long. CDR3 protein: CAISDGGLAFGYTF. DNA for the CDR3: TGTGCCATCAGTGATGGGGGGCTTGCCTTTGGCTACACCTTC.

The chain joins TRBV6-5 to TRBJ1-1; TRBD1 matches at 7 bases. CDR1 MNHEY and CDR2 SVGAGI come from the germline V gene. The CDR3 consists of 14 residues. Losses at the gene ends were 7 bases for V and 4 bases for J; bases not matched to a gene: 9. In nucleotides, the CDR3 is TGTGCCAGCAAATACGGAGGGGGCGGCACTGAAGCTTTCTTT. Its protein product is CASKYGGGGTEAFF.

The chain uses TRBV2 and TRBJ2-7; 8 positions match TRBD1. CDR3 size: 14 residues. The germline CDR1 and CDR2 sequences are SNHLY and FYNNEI. With 5 bases clipped from V and 3 bases from J, the junction kept 6 bases outside the gene matches. The CDR3 protein is CASSPGQGNYEQYF. CDR3 sequence (DNA): TGTGCCAGCAGTCCTGGACAGGGAAACTACGAGCAGTACTTC.

This chain connects TRBV20-1 to TRBJ2-5; D not resolved. V dropped 3 bases and J dropped 5 bases, with 4 bases sitting between them. This CDR3 has 10 residues. Germline V gene lookup returns CDR1 DFQATT and CDR2 SNEGSKA (reference sequence). Written as DNA, the CDR3 is TGCAGTGCTAGCTCTGAGACCCAGTACTTC. This codes for CSASSETQYF.

This clone was seen once. The chain employs TRBV28 and TRBJ1-2; 7 bases are a match to TRBD1. Germline V CDR1 and CDR2: MDHEN, SYDVKM. The CDR3 runs 15 residues. The ends lost 8 bases at V and 3 bases at J; junction bases unmatched: 12. In DNA, the CDR3 is TGTGCCAGCGGAAGGGCAGGGGGTGTGTACTATGGCTACACCTTC. Its translation: CASGRAGGVYYGYTF.